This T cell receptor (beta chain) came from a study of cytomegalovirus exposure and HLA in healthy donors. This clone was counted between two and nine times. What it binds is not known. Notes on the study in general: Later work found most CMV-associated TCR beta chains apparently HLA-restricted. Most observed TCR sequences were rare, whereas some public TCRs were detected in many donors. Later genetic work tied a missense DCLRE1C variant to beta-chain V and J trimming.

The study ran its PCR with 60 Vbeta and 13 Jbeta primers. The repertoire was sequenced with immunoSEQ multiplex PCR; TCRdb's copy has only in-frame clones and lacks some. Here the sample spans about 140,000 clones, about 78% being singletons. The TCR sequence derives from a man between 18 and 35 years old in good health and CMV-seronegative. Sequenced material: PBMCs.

DNA of the CDR3: TGTGCCAGCAGTAGAGCCGGGACAGCCCACACAGATACGCAGTATTTT. Residues: CASSRAGTAHTDTQYF. The V and J genes are TRBV27 and TRBJ2-3; 7 bases line up with TRBD1. The CDR3 has 16 amino acids. Trimming at V came to 5 bases and at J to 2 bases, leaving 10 bases not matched to a gene. Germline loops: CDR1 MNHEY, CDR2 SMNVEV (reference sequence).